This T cell receptor beta chain was captured in a study of T cells in Graves' hyperthyroidism and ophthalmopathy. The overall study: Sampling of peripheral blood happened at initial diagnosis, prior to any treatment.

Germline-derived CDR1 and CDR2 are LGHDT and YNNKEL (reference sequence). The CDR3 has 16 amino acids. Trimming took off 0 bases at V and 4 bases at J, with 13 bases between the two ends. Regions amplified from RNA transcripts were the TCR beta CDR3 regions. HTBI primers drove first-round RT-PCR of the TCR CDR3. TCRdb ran MiXCR on the multiplex PCR reads and lists one entry per CDR3 protein. The profile shows fewer than 400,000 distinct CDR3 sequences, about 14% of them singletons. Study conclusions and caveats: A model using 13 V-J features told ophthalmopathy apart from stable hyperthyroidism. The majority of expanded thyroid clonotypes above 0.001 also appeared in blood.

This clonotype has ten or more counts. Antigen specificity is unknown. A patient was excluded if there was uncontrolled infection, other autoimmune disease, pregnancy or lactation. The sequence was collected from a man over 45 with Graves' ophthalmopathy. The sequenced sample consisted of blood. The chain links TRBV3-1 to TRBJ2-1; no definite D call. The CDR3 DNA reads as TGTGCCAGCAGCCAAGAAGGTGGTCTGTCTTACAATGAGCAGTTCTTC. It encodes CASSQEGGLSYNEQFF.